These 22 T cell receptor beta chains were all obtained from the same sample, sequenced in a study of blood T cell repertoires in COVID-19. Some clones are missing from TCRdb's copy, which holds only in-frame ones; the method was immunoSEQ multiplex PCR. The repertoire holds approximately 150,000 clones, with 87% as singletons. Sequenced material: peripheral blood. The receptor set was obtained from a man between 45 and 60 years old who had recovered from COVID-19.

The V and J genes are TRBV4-1 and TRBJ1-1; 8 bases agree with TRBD1. Germline V gives CDR1 MGHRA, CDR2 YSYEKL. CDR3 length: 14 amino acids. V lost 1 base, J lost 4 bases, and 2 bases stayed unmatched. This CDR3 reads CASSQGTGSTEAFF. Written as DNA, the CDR3 is TGCGCCAGCAGCCAAGGGACAGGGAGCACTGAAGCTTTCTTT.

The rearrangement joins TRBV5-1 to TRBJ2-5, with TRBD1 matching over 7 bases. Germline trimming cut 3 bases from V and 0 bases from J; bases unmatched to any gene: 11. CDR1 and CDR2 from the germline V gene are SGHRS and YFSETQ. CDR3 length: 17 amino acids. Here the CDR3 reads CASSWYGDSQYQETQYF. As DNA, the CDR3 is TGCGCCAGCAGCTGGTACGGGGACAGCCAGTACCAAGAGACCCAGTACTTC.

The V call is TRBV7-3, the J call TRBJ2-2, with 10 bases matching TRBD1. This CDR3 has 16 amino acids. Trimming took 4 bases from V and 1 from J; bases not matched to a gene: 3. Looked up from germline, CDR1 is SGHTA and CDR2 is FQGTGA. CDR3 region: CASSSGQGVNTGELFF. For the CDR3, the DNA is TGTGCCAGCAGCTCCGGACAGGGGGTGAACACCGGGGAGCTGTTTTTT.

The J gene is TRBJ2-7, the V gene TRBV3-1 (or the pseudogene TRBV3-2); 9 bases align to TRBD2. The ends lost 1 base at V and 6 bases at J; junction bases unmatched: 4. The germline V gene encodes CDR1 LGHDT and CDR2 YNNKEL (reference sequence). This CDR3 is built from 14 residues. The CDR3 loop reads CASSQVAGAREQYF. CDR3 in DNA: TGTGCCAGCAGCCAAGTAGCGGGGGCCCGCGAGCAGTACTTC.

This clone is a singleton in its sample. J is TRBJ1-1 and V is TRBV19; 8 nucleotides agree with TRBD1. Unmatched junction bases numbered 8, after V lost 11 bases and J lost 6 bases. Germline V gene data show CDR1 as LNHDA and CDR2 as SQIVND (reference sequence). CDR3 length: 12 amino acids. The CDR3 coding sequence is TGTGCCGGAACGGACAGGGACCCTGAAGCTTTCTTT. This sequence encodes CAGTDRDPEAFF.

V is TRBV2 and J is TRBJ2-6; weak D call: TRBD2 (5 bases). V lost 3 bases and J 4 bases, leaving 16 bases between the germline ends. Germline CDR1 is SNHLY and CDR2 is FYNNEI. The CDR3 runs 17 residues. This chain's CDR3 is CASSDRGRASGANVLTF. CDR3 nucleotide sequence: TGTGCCAGCAGTGACCGGGGAAGGGCCTCCGGGGCCAACGTCCTGACTTTC.

The genes are TRBV27 and TRBJ1-5, with D possibly TRBD1 on 5 matching bases. Germline V gene data show CDR1 as MNHEY and CDR2 as SMNVEV (reference sequence). V dropped 8 bases and J dropped 6 bases, with 26 bases sitting between them. CDR3 length equals 17 residues. The CDR3 loop reads CASRSEGLGRVGQPQHF. The CDR3 bases are TGTGCCAGCCGATCGGAGGGGCTCGGAAGGGTTGGTCAGCCCCAGCATTTT.

The chain combines TRBV5-3 with TRBJ2-2, with 8 bases aligning to TRBD2. TRBV5-3 has ORF status, its function being uncertain. V dropped 1 base and J dropped 5; count of bases not matched to a gene: 7. The CDR3 has 16 amino acids. In DNA form, the CDR3 reads TGTGCCAGAAGCTTGCGAGCGGGGGCTGGGACCGGGGAGCTGTTTTTT. Translation: CARSLRAGAGTGELFF.

This chain uses TRBV30 with TRBJ2-5, with 10 bases matching TRBD1. Germline V gene data show CDR1 as GTSNPN and CDR2 as SVGIG (reference sequence). V shed 5 bases, J shed 5 bases, and the junction held 8 bases outside the gene matches. There are 14 residues in the CDR3. In DNA form, the CDR3 reads TGTGCCTGGGTCCCGGGACAGGGGAGGGAGACCCAGTACTTC. This gives the protein CAWVPGQGRETQYF.

This chain joins TRBV29-1 and TRBJ1-1, with D perhaps TRBD1 (5 bases). V lost 7 bases and J lost 0, with 15 bases in between. The CDR3 has 14 residues. Germline-derived CDR1 and CDR2 are SQVTM and ANQGSEA. CDR3 sequence: CSATRTLMNTEAFF. CDR3 DNA: TGCAGCGCCACGCGGACACTCATGAACACTGAAGCTTTCTTT.

V is TRBV6-1 and J is TRBJ2-5; 9 bases align to TRBD2. Germline lookup yields CDR1 MNHNS and CDR2 SASEGT. Trimming removed 0 bases from V and 2 bases from J; junction bases left unmatched: 4. The CDR3 length is 16 residues. DNA of the CDR3: TGTGCCAGCAGTGAAGCAGCGGGGGGCGGGCAAGAGACCCAGTACTTC. Its protein is CASSEAAGGGQETQYF.

The chain joins TRBV4-2 to TRBJ1-2; a weak D match, TRBD1 (6 bases). Germline loops: CDR1 LGHNA, CDR2 YNFKEQ. V was pared by 0 bases and J by 6 bases, with 11 bases between. This CDR3 has 14 residues. The CDR3 DNA sequence: TGTGCCAGCAGCCAAGAGGACAGCCGGGATGGCTACACCTTC. Protein sequence: CASSQEDSRDGYTF.

This chain uses TRBV7-9 with TRBJ1-4; 7 nucleotides match TRBD1. The CDR3 totals 14 residues. Germline CDR1 SEHNR, CDR2 FQNEAQ (reference sequence). The J segment lost 3 bases and the V segment lost 7 bases, leaving 5 bases of the junction unmatched. The CDR3 sequence: CASTPDRANEKLFF. The CDR3 nucleotides are TGTGCCAGCACCCCCGACAGGGCTAATGAAAAACTGTTTTTT.

The chain combines TRBV11-3 with TRBJ2-3; TRBD1 agrees at 7 bases. J was trimmed by 0 bases and V by 5 bases; bases with no gene match: 2. Germline loops: CDR1 SGHNT, CDR2 YENEEA. This CDR3 is 14 amino acids long. CDR3 residues: CASSPGQSTDTQYF. CDR3 DNA: TGTGCCAGCAGCCCGGGACAGAGCACAGATACGCAGTATTTT.

The gene calls are TRBV18 and TRBJ1-2, with TRBD1 matching over 7 bases. The ends lost 3 bases at V and 3 bases at J; junction bases unmatched: 4. The CDR3 sequence is 14 residues long. Germline V lookup: CDR1 KGHSH, CDR2 LQKENI. The CDR3 DNA is TGTGCCAGCTCACCGAATACAGGGGACTATGGCTACACCTTC. Translating gives CASSPNTGDYGYTF.

This rearrangement joins TRBV12-3 or TRBV12-4 to TRBJ2-3; D not resolved. There are 11 residues in the CDR3. Trimming pared 7 bases from V and 4 bases from J, leaving 6 bases between. The CDR3 region is CASTEADTQYF. DNA of the CDR3: TGTGCCAGCACAGAGGCAGATACGCAGTATTTT.

This chain joins TRBV12-3 or TRBV12-4 and TRBJ1-5; D gene ambiguous. V shed 3 bases and J shed 0 bases, with 3 bases lying between them. The CDR3 spans 13 residues. CDR3 DNA sequence: TGTGCCAGCAGTTTCCATAGCAATCAGCCCCAGCATTTT. It codes for CASSFHSNQPQHF.

This clone was recorded only once. The chain links TRBV18 to TRBJ2-7, with 9 bases identical to TRBD1. The J segment lost 7 bases and the V segment lost 1 base, leaving 5 bases of the junction unmatched. CDR1 and CDR2 from the germline V gene are KGHSH and LQKENI. The CDR3 is made up of 14 amino acids. The CDR3 spells CASSPRQGGWEQYF. DNA of the CDR3: TGTGCCAGCTCACCACGACAGGGGGGTTGGGAGCAGTACTTC.

The chain recombines TRBV7-8 with TRBJ2-1, with TRBD1 matching 11 bases. The V segment lost 5 bases and the J segment 4 bases; nucleotides outside the gene matches: 7. In germline, CDR1 is SGHVS, CDR2 FQNEAQ. This CDR3 region has 16 residues. The CDR3 DNA is TGTGCCAGCAGCCAAACGGGACAGGGGGGGTACAATGAGCAGTTCTTC. It yields the protein CASSQTGQGGYNEQFF.

The chain is built from TRBV6-6 and TRBJ1-1, with 11 positions matching TRBD1. Trimming at V came to 4 bases and at J to 3 bases, leaving 1 base not matched to a gene. CDR1 is MNHNY, CDR2 SVGAGI, per germline (reference sequence). CDR3 length equals 14 residues. CDR3 DNA sequence: TGTGCCAGCAGTTGGACAGGGGGCGACACTGAAGCTTTCTTT. It specifies CASSWTGGDTEAFF.

The chain couples TRBV29-1 to TRBJ2-5; TRBD1 aligns across 9 bases. The V segment lost 2 bases and the J segment 11 bases; nucleotides outside the gene matches: 9. Germline assignment: CDR1 SQVTM and CDR2 ANQGSEA. The CDR3 has 13 residues. CDR3 loop: CSVETGTGTTQYF. CDR3 coding DNA: TGCAGCGTTGAAACCGGGACAGGGACTACTCAGTACTTC.

The V gene is TRBV6-2 or TRBV6-3, the J gene TRBJ2-7; 9 nucleotides agree with TRBD2. The ends lost 2 bases at V and 3 bases at J; junction bases unmatched: 2. Germline-derived CDR1 and CDR2 are MNHEY and SVGEGT. The CDR3 covers 14 residues. In DNA form, the CDR3 reads TGTGCCAGCAGTTACCTAGCGGGGATCTACGAGCAGTACTTC. Protein sequence: CASSYLAGIYEQYF.